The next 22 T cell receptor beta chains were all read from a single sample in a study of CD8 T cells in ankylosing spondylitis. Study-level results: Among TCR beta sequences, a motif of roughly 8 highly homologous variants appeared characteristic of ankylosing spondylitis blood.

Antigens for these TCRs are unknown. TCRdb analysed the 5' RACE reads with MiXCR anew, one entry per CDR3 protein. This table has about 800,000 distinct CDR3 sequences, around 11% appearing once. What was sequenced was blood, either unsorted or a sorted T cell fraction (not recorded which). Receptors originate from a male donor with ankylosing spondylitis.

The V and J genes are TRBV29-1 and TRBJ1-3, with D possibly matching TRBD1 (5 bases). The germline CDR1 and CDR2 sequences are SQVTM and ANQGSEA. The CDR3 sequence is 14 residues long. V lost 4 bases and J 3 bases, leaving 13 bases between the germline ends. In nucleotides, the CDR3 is TGCAGCGTTGGAGGTGGCAGGGATGGAAACACCATATATTTT. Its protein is CSVGGGRDGNTIYF.

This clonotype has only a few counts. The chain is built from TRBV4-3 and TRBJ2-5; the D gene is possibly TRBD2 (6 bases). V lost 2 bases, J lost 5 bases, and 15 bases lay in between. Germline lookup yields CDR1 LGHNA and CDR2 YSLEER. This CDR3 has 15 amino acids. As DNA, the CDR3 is TGCGCCAGCAGCCAACGACGCGGGGTCCCGGAGACCCAGTACTTC. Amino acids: CASSQRRGVPETQYF.

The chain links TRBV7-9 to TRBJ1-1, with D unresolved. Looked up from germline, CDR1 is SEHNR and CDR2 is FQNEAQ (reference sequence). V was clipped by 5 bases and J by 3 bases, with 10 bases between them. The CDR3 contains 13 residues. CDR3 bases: TGTGCCAGCAGCCAGACACCGTACACTGAAGCTTTCTTT. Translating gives CASSQTPYTEAFF.

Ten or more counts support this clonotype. The CDR3 DNA reads as TGTGCCAGCAGCCCCGGCCGAGACAGGTACAATGAGCAGTTCTTC. This gives the protein CASSPGRDRYNEQFF. The V call is TRBV7-8, the J call TRBJ2-1, with D maybe TRBD1 (6 bases). Deletions cut 5 bases from V and 4 bases from J, with 15 bases between. CDR3 size: 15 residues. Germline loops: CDR1 SGHVS, CDR2 FQNEAQ.

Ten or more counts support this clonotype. The CDR3 region has the DNA TGCAGTGCTAGGGCGGGTATTGTATCTGAAGCTTTCTTT. Protein product: CSARAGIVSEAFF. This sequence joins TRBV20-1 and TRBJ1-1, with D uncertain. Deletions cut 3 bases from V and 6 bases from J, with 14 bases between. The germline gives CDR1 DFQATT, CDR2 SNEGSKA (reference sequence). The CDR3 covers 13 residues.

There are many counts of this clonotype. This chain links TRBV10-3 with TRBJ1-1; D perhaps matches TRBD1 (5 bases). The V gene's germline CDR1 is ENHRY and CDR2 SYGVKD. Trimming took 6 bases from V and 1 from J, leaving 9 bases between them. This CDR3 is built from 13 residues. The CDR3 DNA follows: TGTGCCATCAGGGGGGATGGGAACACTGAAGCTTTCTTT. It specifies CAIRGDGNTEAFF.

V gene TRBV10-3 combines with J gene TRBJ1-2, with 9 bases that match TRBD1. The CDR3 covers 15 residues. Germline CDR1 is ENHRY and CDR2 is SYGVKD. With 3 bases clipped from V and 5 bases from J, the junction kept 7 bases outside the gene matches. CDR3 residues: CAISESTGGRYGYTF. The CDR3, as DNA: TGTGCCATCAGTGAATCGACAGGGGGAAGGTATGGCTACACCTTC.

The CDR3 loop is CASRPRVPGNTIYF. The CDR3 DNA follows: TGTGCCAGCAGGCCGCGGGTCCCTGGAAACACCATATATTTT. The chain carries TRBV12-3 or TRBV12-4 and TRBJ1-3; no firm D call. V lost 6 bases and J 2 bases, leaving 11 bases between the germline ends. This CDR3 spans 14 amino acids.

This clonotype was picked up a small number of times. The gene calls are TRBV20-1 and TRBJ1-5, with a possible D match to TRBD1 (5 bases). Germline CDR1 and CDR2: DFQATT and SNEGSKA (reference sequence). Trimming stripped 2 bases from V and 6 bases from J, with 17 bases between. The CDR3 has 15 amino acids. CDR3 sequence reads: CSARKDIPTGQPQHF. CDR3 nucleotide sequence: TGCAGTGCTAGAAAGGACATCCCCACGGGTCAGCCCCAGCATTTT.

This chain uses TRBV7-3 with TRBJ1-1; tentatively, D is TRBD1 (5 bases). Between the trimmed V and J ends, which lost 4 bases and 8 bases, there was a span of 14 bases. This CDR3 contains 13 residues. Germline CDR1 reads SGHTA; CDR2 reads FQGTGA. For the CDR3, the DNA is TGTGCCAGCAGCTCCGAGGCGAGGGGAGAAGCTTTCTTT. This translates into CASSSEARGEAFF. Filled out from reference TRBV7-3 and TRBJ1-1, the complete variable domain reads GAGVSQTPSNKVTEKGKYVELRCDPISGHTALYWYRQSLGQGPEFLIYFQGTGAADDSGLPNDRFFAVRPEGSVSTLKIQRTERGDSAVYLCASSSEARGEAFFGQGTRLTVV.

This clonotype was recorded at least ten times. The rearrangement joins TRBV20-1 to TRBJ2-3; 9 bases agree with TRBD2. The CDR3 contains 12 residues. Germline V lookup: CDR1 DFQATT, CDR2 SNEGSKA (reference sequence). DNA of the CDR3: TGCGCCACTAGCGGGTGGGCAGATACGCAGTATTTT. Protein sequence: CATSGWADTQYF.

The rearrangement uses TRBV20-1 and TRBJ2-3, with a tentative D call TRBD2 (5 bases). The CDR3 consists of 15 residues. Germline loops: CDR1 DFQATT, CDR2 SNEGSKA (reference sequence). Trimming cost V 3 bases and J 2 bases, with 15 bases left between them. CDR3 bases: TGCAGTGCTAGGGACTCCTTCCTATACACAGATACGCAGTATTTT. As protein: CSARDSFLYTDTQYF.

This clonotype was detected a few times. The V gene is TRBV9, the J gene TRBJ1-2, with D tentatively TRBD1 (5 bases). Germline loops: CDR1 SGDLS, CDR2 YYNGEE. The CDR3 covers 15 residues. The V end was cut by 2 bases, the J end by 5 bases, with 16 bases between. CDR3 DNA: TGTGCCAGCAGCGTCCGGGGCCAAATGGGGTATGGCTACACCTTC. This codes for CASSVRGQMGYGYTF.

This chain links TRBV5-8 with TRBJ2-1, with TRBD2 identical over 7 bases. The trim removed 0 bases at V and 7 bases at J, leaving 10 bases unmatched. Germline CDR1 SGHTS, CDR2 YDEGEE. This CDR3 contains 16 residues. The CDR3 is CASSLGGLGEQNEQFF. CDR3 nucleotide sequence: TGTGCCAGCAGCTTGGGTGGACTAGGAGAGCAAAATGAGCAGTTCTTC.

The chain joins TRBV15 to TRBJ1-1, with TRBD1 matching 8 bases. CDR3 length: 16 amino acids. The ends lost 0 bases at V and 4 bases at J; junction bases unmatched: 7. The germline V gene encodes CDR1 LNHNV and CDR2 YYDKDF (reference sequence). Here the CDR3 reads CATSRERWTGLTEAFF. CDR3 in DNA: TGTGCCACCAGCAGAGAAAGGTGGACAGGGCTCACTGAAGCTTTCTTT. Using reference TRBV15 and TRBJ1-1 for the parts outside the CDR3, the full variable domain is DAMVIQNPRYQVTQFGKPVTLSCSQTLNHNVMYWYQQKSSQAPKLLFHYYDKDFNNEADTPDNFQSRRPNTSFCFLDIRSPGLGDTAMYLCATSRERWTGLTEAFFGQGTRLTVV.

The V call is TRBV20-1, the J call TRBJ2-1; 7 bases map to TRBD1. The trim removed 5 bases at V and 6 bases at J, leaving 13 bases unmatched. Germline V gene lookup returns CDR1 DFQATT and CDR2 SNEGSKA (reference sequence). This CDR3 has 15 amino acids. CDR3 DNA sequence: TGCAGTGCTCCCCCCCCGACAGGGTGGGCCAATGAGCAGTTCTTC. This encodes CSAPPPTGWANEQFF.

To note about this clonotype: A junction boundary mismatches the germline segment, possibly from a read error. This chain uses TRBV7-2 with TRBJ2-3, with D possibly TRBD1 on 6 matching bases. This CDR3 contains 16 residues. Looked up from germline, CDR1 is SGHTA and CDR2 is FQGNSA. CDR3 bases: TGTGCCAACAGCTTAGGCCTAGGGGGAAGCACAGATACGCAGTATTTT. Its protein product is CANSLGLGGSTDTQYF.

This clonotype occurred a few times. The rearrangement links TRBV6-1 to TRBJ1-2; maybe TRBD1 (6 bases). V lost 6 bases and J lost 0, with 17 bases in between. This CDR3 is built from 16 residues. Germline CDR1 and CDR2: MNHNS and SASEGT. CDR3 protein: CASSRQGQSSNYGYTF. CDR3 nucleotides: TGTGCCAGCAGCCGCCAAGGACAGTCTTCTAACTATGGCTACACCTTC.

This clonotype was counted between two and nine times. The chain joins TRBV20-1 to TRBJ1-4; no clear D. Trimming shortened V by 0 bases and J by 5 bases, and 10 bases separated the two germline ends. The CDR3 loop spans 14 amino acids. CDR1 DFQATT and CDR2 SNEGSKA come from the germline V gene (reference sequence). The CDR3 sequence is CSARDPRSNEKLFF. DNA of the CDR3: TGCAGTGCTAGAGATCCCAGGTCGAATGAAAAACTGTTTTTT.

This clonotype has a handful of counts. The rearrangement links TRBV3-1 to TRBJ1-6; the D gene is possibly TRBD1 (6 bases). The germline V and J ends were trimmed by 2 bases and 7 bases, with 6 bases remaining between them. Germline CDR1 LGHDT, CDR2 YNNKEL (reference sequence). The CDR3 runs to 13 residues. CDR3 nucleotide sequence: TGTGCCAGCAGCCAAACAGGGAATTCACCCCTCCACTTT. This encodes CASSQTGNSPLHF.

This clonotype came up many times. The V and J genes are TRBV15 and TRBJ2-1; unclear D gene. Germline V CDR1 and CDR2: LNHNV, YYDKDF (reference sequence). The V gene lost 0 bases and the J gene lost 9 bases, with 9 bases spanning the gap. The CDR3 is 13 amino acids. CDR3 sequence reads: CATSRDWGGEQFF. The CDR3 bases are TGTGCCACCAGCAGAGATTGGGGTGGTGAGCAGTTCTTC.

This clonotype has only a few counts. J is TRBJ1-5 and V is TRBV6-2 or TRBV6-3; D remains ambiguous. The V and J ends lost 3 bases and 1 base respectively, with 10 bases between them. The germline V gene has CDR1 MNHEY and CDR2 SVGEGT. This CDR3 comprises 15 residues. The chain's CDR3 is CASSYVGGSNQPQHF. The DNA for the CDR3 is TGTGCCAGCAGTTATGTGGGCGGAAGCAATCAGCCCCAGCATTTT.